The clone carrying this T cell receptor beta chain appeared a few times. Antigen unknown. Construction of the TCRbeta library involved unique molecular identifiers. Each CDR3 protein is one row after TCRdb ran MiXCR on the PCR reads. The sample lists nearly 350,000 distinct CDR3 sequences, 15% to 20% occurring once. The data were taken from a study of T-cell reconstitution after alpha-beta-depleted transplantation in children. General study points: Diversity of TCRbeta at day 60 was high in some patients, arising from surviving recipient T cells and thymic progenitors.

V lost 6 bases and J 0 bases, leaving 11 bases between the germline ends. The CDR3 loop spans 15 amino acids. Germline values: CDR1 MNHEY, CDR2 SVGEGT. This TCR was recovered from a male patient aged 2-9 years who had a stem cell transplant for acute lymphoblastic leukemia, so the T cells may come from the graft donor. The sequencing used PBMCs, mostly from graft donor cells, collected 360 days after TCRalphabeta/CD19-depleted stem cell transplant. The chain carries TRBV6-2 or TRBV6-3 and TRBJ2-2; tentative D call: TRBD2 (6 bases). The CDR3 bases are TGTGCCAGCAGCGTGTTAGCGGCGAACACCGGGGAGCTGTTTTTT. It translates to CASSVLAANTGELFF.